A single sample gave rise to the 7 T cell receptor beta chains below, sequenced in a study of early T cells in non-severe SARS-CoV-2 infection. TCRdb reanalysed the 5' RACE reads using MiXCR and keeps one entry per CDR3 protein. Of tens of thousands of distinct CDR3 sequences detected, roughly 6% appear once; the ten largest clones hold roughly 7.8%. Source material: whole blood. These receptor sequences come from an adult who was a healthcare worker with PCR-confirmed SARS-CoV-2 infection or an uninfected control (not recorded which).

This clonotype has a count of ten or more. V gene TRBV12-3 or TRBV12-4 combines with J gene TRBJ2-1; D might be TRBD2 (6 bases). The V gene lost 2 bases and the J gene lost 10 bases, with 27 bases spanning the gap. CDR3 size: 18 residues. CDR3 DNA: TGTGCCAGCAGTTTAAGTAGGTCCGGGACTCGAGATCCCAAGGAGCAGTTCTTC. Residues: CASSLSRSGTRDPKEQFF.

This clonotype has a count of ten or more. The chain has TRBV6-1 and TRBJ2-5, with 8 nucleotides matching TRBD1. Germline V gene lookup returns CDR1 MNHNS and CDR2 SASEGT. V lost 5 bases, J lost 2 bases, and 7 bases stayed unmatched. The CDR3 has 15 amino acids. CDR3 sequence (DNA): TGTGCCAGCAGTTCATTGACAGGGGATCAAGAGACCCAGTACTTC. Its protein product is CASSSLTGDQETQYF.

This clonotype was seen at least ten times. J is TRBJ2-1 and V is TRBV29-1; D is perhaps TRBD1 (6 bases). Germline V gives CDR1 SQVTM, CDR2 ANQGSEA. The V and J ends lost 4 bases and 2 bases respectively, with 9 bases between them. This CDR3 has 13 residues. The CDR3 loop is CSVARGTYNEQFF. The CDR3 nucleotides are TGCAGCGTTGCCAGGGGCACCTACAATGAGCAGTTCTTC.

This clonotype has a handful of counts. This chain connects TRBV6-2 or TRBV6-3 to TRBJ2-7; D gene unclear. The V end lost 5 bases, the J end lost 7 bases, and 12 bases lay between the germline ends. The CDR3 is made up of 12 amino acids. Germline loops: CDR1 MNHEY, CDR2 SVGEGT. The DNA for the CDR3 is TGTGCCAGCAGTCCCCTGCCGCGGGAGCAGTACTTC. It is translated as CASSPLPREQYF.

There are a few counts of this clonotype. The chain carries TRBV10-3 and TRBJ2-7; TRBD1 agrees at 9 bases. CDR1 is ENHRY and CDR2 is SYGVKD in the germline V gene. The CDR3 has 15 amino acids. With V trimmed by 5 bases and J by 3 bases, 8 bases remained unmatched. The CDR3 nucleotides read TGTGCCATCAGTTCACCCGGGACAGGGCGCTACGAGCAGTACTTC. Its protein is CAISSPGTGRYEQYF.

This clonotype was observed a few times. The chain recombines TRBV29-1 with TRBJ1-4, with D perhaps matching TRBD1 (5 bases). The germline CDR1 and CDR2 sequences are SQVTM and ANQGSEA. This CDR3 spans 13 amino acids. V lost 4 bases and J lost 5, with 11 bases in between. This chain's CDR3 is CSVGKGVNEKLFF. In DNA, the CDR3 is TGCAGCGTTGGGAAAGGGGTAAATGAAAAACTGTTTTTT.

At least ten counts were recorded for this clonotype. V gene TRBV9 combines with J gene TRBJ2-1, with D maybe TRBD1 (6 bases). Germline values: CDR1 SGDLS, CDR2 YYNGEE. The V and J ends lost 3 bases and 6 bases respectively, with 10 bases between them. CDR3 size: 13 residues. DNA of the CDR3: TGTGCCAGCAGCGCCAGAGGGGGCAATGAGCAGTTCTTC. It translates to CASSARGGNEQFF.